A single sample is the source of the 32 T cell receptor beta chains below, sequenced in a study of blood T cell repertoires in COVID-19. This table comes from immunoSEQ multiplex PCR, and its TCRdb copy is limited to in-frame clones, with some not included. The data contain 150,000 to 200,000 clones, about four fifths of them singletons. Source material: peripheral blood. The origin of the receptors is a woman aged 60-75 years with COVID-19, enrolled during active disease.

J is TRBJ2-7 and V is TRBV11-3; 7 bases are shared with TRBD1. CDR1 is SGHNT and CDR2 is YENEEA in the germline V gene. The CDR3 is made up of 15 amino acids. J was trimmed by 2 bases and V by 1 base; bases with no gene match: 5. This CDR3 is CASSLGTGPAYEQYF. For the CDR3, the DNA is TGTGCCAGCAGCTTAGGGACAGGTCCAGCCTACGAGCAGTACTTC.

The gene calls are TRBV6-5 and TRBJ1-4, with D tentatively TRBD1 (6 bases). The length of the CDR3 is 16 residues. The germline V gene has CDR1 MNHEY and CDR2 SVGAGI. Between the trimmed V and J ends, which lost 2 bases and 0 bases, there was a span of 10 bases. The DNA for the CDR3 is TGTGCCAGCAGTTACGGGGGCATCTCAACTAATGAAAAACTGTTTTTT. This encodes CASSYGGISTNEKLFF.

This chain joins TRBV19 and TRBJ1-4; D not certain. The ends were cut back, 5 bases at V and 5 bases at J, with 15 bases in the middle. The CDR3 is 15 residues long. Germline lookup yields CDR1 LNHDA and CDR2 SQIVND (reference sequence). The CDR3 DNA is TGTGCCAGTAGTGTCGGGAGGTCTGGGAATGAAAAACTGTTTTTT. This codes for CASSVGRSGNEKLFF.

The rearrangement links TRBV29-1 to TRBJ2-5; 7 nucleotides match TRBD1. V gave up 6 bases and J gave up 5 bases; unmatched junction bases: 9. The CDR3 contains 13 residues. CDR1 and CDR2 from the germline V gene are SQVTM and ANQGSEA. CDR3 protein: CSVDYRGRETQYF. In DNA form, the CDR3 reads TGCAGCGTAGACTACAGGGGCCGGGAGACCCAGTACTTC.

V and J are TRBV2 and TRBJ1-6; the D gene is possibly TRBD1 (6 bases). The CDR3 totals 16 residues. Looked up from germline, CDR1 is SNHLY and CDR2 is FYNNEI. V was cut by 6 bases and J by 7 bases, with 19 bases left in between. The CDR3 reads CASSMGSGAHNSPLHF. In DNA, the CDR3 is TGTGCCAGCAGCATGGGGTCAGGGGCCCACAATTCACCCCTCCACTTT.

The chain is built from TRBV6-6 and TRBJ2-6; D is possibly TRBD2 (5 bases). Germline V gene data show CDR1 as MNHNY and CDR2 as SVGAGI (reference sequence). The V and J ends lost 6 bases and 0 bases respectively, with 9 bases between them. The CDR3 covers 15 residues. CDR3 amino acids: CASSSTSSGANVLTF. For the CDR3, the DNA is TGTGCCAGCAGCTCTACTAGCTCTGGGGCCAACGTCCTGACTTTC.

CDR3 residues: CASSLFWPKPDPSGPREDTQYF. DNA of the CDR3: TGTGCCAGCAGTTTATTTTGGCCGAAACCCGACCCTAGCGGGCCTCGGGAAGATACGCAGTATTTT. The chain combines TRBV27 with TRBJ2-3; TRBD2 agrees at 8 bases. V dropped 1 base and J dropped 5; count of bases not matched to a gene: 26. The CDR3 loop spans 22 amino acids. Germline V lookup: CDR1 MNHEY, CDR2 SMNVEV (reference sequence).

This chain's CDR3 is CASSWGATNEKLFF. The DNA of the CDR3 is TGTGCCAGCTCTTGGGGGGCAACTAATGAAAAACTGTTTTTT. The J gene is TRBJ1-4, the V gene TRBV6-5, with D possibly matching TRBD1 (5 bases). The germline V gene has CDR1 MNHEY and CDR2 SVGAGI. The CDR3 spans 14 residues. Trimming left V 8 bases short and J 0 bases short, with 10 bases between.

This rearrangement joins TRBV5-1 to TRBJ2-3, with 7 bases identical to TRBD1. Per the germline V gene, CDR1 is SGHRS and CDR2 is YFSETQ. The CDR3 loop spans 14 amino acids. V trimming: 0 bases; J trimming: 4 bases; junction bases outside the gene matches: 2. CDR3 DNA: TGCGCCAGCAGCTTGGGACAGGGCTCAGATACGCAGTATTTT. Translation gives CASSLGQGSDTQYF.

This clone was detected ten times or more. CDR3 loop: CASSPDRDTRRRSPLHF. The DNA for the CDR3 is TGCGCCAGCAGTCCTGACCGGGACACAAGAAGGCGTTCACCCCTCCACTTT. The rearrangement uses TRBV10-1 and TRBJ1-6; TRBD1 is a possible D gene (6 bases). Germline V gene lookup returns CDR1 WNHNN and CDR2 SYGVQD (reference sequence). This CDR3 is 17 amino acids long. V was trimmed by 5 bases and J by 9 bases, leaving 23 bases between them.

The chain combines TRBV19 with TRBJ1-5; 12 bases map to TRBD1. The trim removed 6 bases at V and 3 bases at J, leaving 9 bases unmatched. Germline CDR1 LNHDA, CDR2 SQIVND (reference sequence). The CDR3 contains 17 residues. CDR3 amino acids: CASSYGTGGSHNQPQHF. Written as DNA, the CDR3 is TGTGCCAGTAGCTATGGGACAGGGGGCTCCCACAATCAGCCCCAGCATTTT.

This rearrangement joins TRBV5-1 to TRBJ2-1, with 11 bases lining up with TRBD2. The V gene's germline CDR1 is SGHRS and CDR2 YFSETQ. The CDR3 sequence is 17 residues long. The junction had 7 bases not matched to a gene; V was cut back by 2 bases and J by 3 bases. CDR3 sequence: CASSLSTSGGHYNEQFF. The CDR3 region has the DNA TGCGCCAGCAGCTTAAGTACTAGCGGGGGCCACTACAATGAGCAGTTCTTC.

The chain couples TRBV7-8 to TRBJ1-6; D gene ambiguous. The V gene lost 5 bases and the J gene lost 7 bases, with 15 bases spanning the gap. The CDR3 extends over 15 amino acids. The V gene's germline CDR1 is SGHVS and CDR2 FQNEAQ. The CDR3 DNA reads TGTGCCAGCAGCCCCCCTGGGCAGAAGAATTCACCCCTCCACTTT. Residues: CASSPPGQKNSPLHF.

The rearrangement uses TRBV28 and TRBJ1-3; D not resolved. The CDR3 loop spans 17 amino acids. The V and J ends lost 6 bases and 3 bases respectively, with 21 bases between them. Germline V gene data show CDR1 as MDHEN and CDR2 as SYDVKM. CDR3 coding DNA: TGTGCCAGCAGGCGCGGAACCGGGATTATAAGTGGAAACACCATATATTTT. It codes for CASRRGTGIISGNTIYF.

The chain couples TRBV9 to TRBJ2-1, with D unclear. V lost 0 bases to trimming and J lost 0 bases, with 10 bases between them. Germline V gene lookup returns CDR1 SGDLS and CDR2 YYNGEE. The length of the CDR3 is 16 residues. The CDR3 DNA reads TGTGCCAGCAGCGTAGGAGGAATTAGCTCCTACAATGAGCAGTTCTTC. It translates to CASSVGGISSYNEQFF. The full variable domain, completed using reference TRBV9 and TRBJ2-1, is DSGVTQTPKHLITATGQRVTLRCSPRSGDLSVYWYQQSLDQGLQFLIQYYNGEERAKGNILERFSAQQFPDLHSELNLSSLELGDSALYFCASSVGGISSYNEQFFGPGTRLTVL.

This rearrangement joins TRBV19 to TRBJ1-2; 7 bases align to TRBD1. Trimming cost V 0 bases and J 6 bases; bases outside gene matches: 10. This CDR3 comprises 16 residues. Germline CDR1 LNHDA, CDR2 SQIVND (reference sequence). For the CDR3, the DNA is TGTGCCAGTAGTATAGATTTCTCGAGGGACAGAAATGGCTACACCTTC. Its translation is CASSIDFSRDRNGYTF. Looking up the rest from reference TRBV19 and TRBJ1-2 gives the full variable domain: DGGITQSPKYLFRKEGQNVTLSCEQNLNHDAMYWYRQDPGQGLRLIYYSQIVNDFQKGDIAEGYSVSREKKESFPLTVTSAQKNPTAFYLCASSIDFSRDRNGYTFGSGTRLTVV.

The chain carries TRBV3-1 (or the pseudogene TRBV3-2) and TRBJ2-5; TRBD1 aligns across 9 bases. The CDR3 length is 14 residues. CDR1 is LGHDT, CDR2 YNNKEL, per germline (reference sequence). Unmatched junction bases numbered 2, after V lost 2 bases and J lost 4 bases. The CDR3 bases are TGTGCCAGCAGCCAACGACAGGGGGTAGAGACCCAGTACTTC. This sequence encodes CASSQRQGVETQYF.

The chain uses TRBV19 and TRBJ2-2; 9 bases line up with TRBD1. The ends lost 3 bases at V and 3 bases at J; junction bases unmatched: 5. The CDR3 sequence is 16 residues long. Looked up from germline, CDR1 is LNHDA and CDR2 is SQIVND (reference sequence). The CDR3 reads CASSMPGQGHTGELFF. CDR3 bases: TGTGCCAGTAGTATGCCGGGACAGGGTCACACCGGGGAGCTGTTTTTT.

The V and J genes are TRBV19 and TRBJ2-3, with D tentatively TRBD2 (6 bases). V shed 0 bases and J shed 2 bases, with 9 bases lying between them. The CDR3 spans 15 residues. The V gene's germline CDR1 is LNHDA and CDR2 SQIVND (reference sequence). In DNA, the CDR3 is TGTGCCAGTAGTATAGACGGGAGATTCACAGATACGCAGTATTTT. It translates to CASSIDGRFTDTQYF.

With respect to this clone: A read error may produce the germline difference seen at one junction end. DNA of the CDR3: TGTGCTAGCAGCCAGGGGGACAGGCAAGAGACCCAGTACTTC. This gives the protein CASSQGDRQETQYF. The chain couples TRBV7-7 to TRBJ2-5; the match to TRBD1 covers 8 bases. CDR3 length equals 14 residues. Germline V CDR1 and CDR2: SSHAT, FNYEAQ (reference sequence).

The chain recombines TRBV28 with TRBJ2-2; a weak D match, TRBD1 (5 bases). With 6 bases removed from V and 0 bases from J, the gap between germline ends came to 8 bases. CDR1 is MDHEN, CDR2 SYDVKM, per germline. This CDR3 is built from 14 residues. The chain's CDR3 is CASRDRSNTGELFF. CDR3 nucleotides: TGTGCCAGCAGAGACAGATCGAACACCGGGGAGCTGTTTTTT.

The chain has TRBV5-1 and TRBJ2-7, with 11 bases that match TRBD2. V shed 5 bases, J shed 3 bases, and the junction held 1 base outside the gene matches. The CDR3 spans 13 residues. Germline values: CDR1 SGHRS, CDR2 YFSETQ. CDR3 in DNA: TGCGCCAGCAGACTAGCGGGGGACTACGAGCAGTACTTC. Translating it yields CASRLAGDYEQYF.

The V call is TRBV5-1, the J call TRBJ2-1, with 10 bases identical to TRBD2. V lost 0 bases and J lost 10; bases outside the gene matches: 10. Germline CDR1 SGHRS, CDR2 YFSETQ. There are 16 residues in the CDR3. The CDR3 reads CASSLVGRTSGTEQFF. The CDR3 DNA reads as TGCGCCAGCAGCTTGGTGGGGCGAACTAGCGGGACCGAGCAGTTCTTC.

The rearrangement links TRBV7-3 to TRBJ2-2, with D hard to call. CDR1 is SGHTA and CDR2 is FQGTGA in the germline V gene. Trimming pared 2 bases from V and 6 bases from J, leaving 7 bases between. This CDR3 has 13 residues. Written as DNA, the CDR3 is TGTGCCAGCAGCTTAGTGGCGGCCGGGGAGCTGTTTTTT. This sequence encodes CASSLVAAGELFF.

This chain joins TRBV3-1 (or the pseudogene TRBV3-2) and TRBJ2-6; D is ambiguous. Trimming took off 0 bases at V and 7 bases at J, with 19 bases between the two ends. Germline V gives CDR1 LGHDT, CDR2 YNNKEL (reference sequence). The CDR3 spans 18 residues. CDR3 loop: CASSQETEKPGRANVLTF. Here the CDR3 DNA reads TGTGCCAGCAGCCAAGAAACAGAGAAGCCCGGTCGAGCCAACGTCCTGACTTTC.

The V gene is TRBV19, the J gene TRBJ2-1, with TRBD1 as a possible D gene (5 bases). With 3 bases removed from V and 3 bases from J, the gap between germline ends came to 9 bases. The CDR3 runs 14 residues. Looked up from germline, CDR1 is LNHDA and CDR2 is SQIVND (reference sequence). CDR3 in DNA: TGTGCCAGTAGTATGGTGACAGACTACAATGAGCAGTTCTTC. It translates to CASSMVTDYNEQFF.

J is TRBJ1-5 and V is TRBV5-1; tentative D call: TRBD1 (5 bases). Germline V gene data show CDR1 as SGHRS and CDR2 as YFSETQ. With 3 bases removed from V and 2 bases from J, the gap between germline ends came to 9 bases. CDR3 length: 14 amino acids. This CDR3 reads CASSSLGGNQPQHF. DNA of the CDR3: TGCGCCAGCAGCTCCCTAGGGGGCAATCAGCCCCAGCATTTT.

The genes are TRBV25-1 and TRBJ2-1, with TRBD2 as a possible D gene (6 bases). CDR1 is MGHDK, CDR2 SYGVNS, per germline. The CDR3 is made up of 13 amino acids. V shed 7 bases and J shed 5 bases, with 12 bases lying between them. CDR3: CASMGGFHNEQFF. The CDR3 DNA sequence: TGTGCCAGCATGGGGGGATTTCACAATGAGCAGTTCTTC.

The gene calls are TRBV19 and TRBJ1-5; TRBD1 is a possible D gene (6 bases). Germline V lookup: CDR1 LNHDA, CDR2 SQIVND (reference sequence). The CDR3 has 16 residues. Trimming left V 7 bases short and J 2 bases short, with 18 bases between. CDR3 coding DNA: TGTGCCAGTACCGACTCAGGGGAACCGGGCAATCAGCCCCAGCATTTT. Amino acids: CASTDSGEPGNQPQHF.

The V call is TRBV4-1, the J call TRBJ2-1; D may be TRBD2 (7 bases). Germline V gene lookup returns CDR1 MGHRA and CDR2 YSYEKL. Trimming took off 0 bases at V and 10 bases at J, with 16 bases between the two ends. The CDR3 spans 15 residues. CDR3 sequence: CASSQDRGAGVEQFF. Written as DNA, the CDR3 is TGCGCCAGCAGCCAAGATAGGGGGGCGGGAGTAGAGCAGTTCTTC.

This chain uses TRBV7-3 with TRBJ2-2; 7 nucleotides line up with TRBD2. The CDR3 extends over 15 amino acids. Germline CDR1 SGHTA, CDR2 FQGTGA. V trimming: 8 bases; J trimming: 3 bases; junction bases outside the gene matches: 9. CDR3 sequence (DNA): TGTGCCAGCGCCACGGTGGGAGGGGACACCGGGGAGCTGTTTTTT. Its translation: CASATVGGDTGELFF.

Many counts were recorded for this clone. This chain links TRBV19 with TRBJ2-1, with TRBD2 matching 9 bases. The CDR3 sequence is 16 residues long. Germline CDR1 and CDR2: LNHDA and SQIVND (reference sequence). Trimming at V came to 4 bases and at J to 3 bases, leaving 7 bases not matched to a gene. The CDR3, as DNA: TGTGCCAGTAGTAGCGGGAGGGGGGCCTACTACAATGAGCAGTTCTTC. Its protein product is CASSSGRGAYYNEQFF. Full variable domain (remainder filled in from reference TRBV19 and TRBJ2-1): DGGITQSPKYLFRKEGQNVTLSCEQNLNHDAMYWYRQDPGQGLRLIYYSQIVNDFQKGDIAEGYSVSREKKESFPLTVTSAQKNPTAFYLCASSSGRGAYYNEQFFGPGTRLTVL.